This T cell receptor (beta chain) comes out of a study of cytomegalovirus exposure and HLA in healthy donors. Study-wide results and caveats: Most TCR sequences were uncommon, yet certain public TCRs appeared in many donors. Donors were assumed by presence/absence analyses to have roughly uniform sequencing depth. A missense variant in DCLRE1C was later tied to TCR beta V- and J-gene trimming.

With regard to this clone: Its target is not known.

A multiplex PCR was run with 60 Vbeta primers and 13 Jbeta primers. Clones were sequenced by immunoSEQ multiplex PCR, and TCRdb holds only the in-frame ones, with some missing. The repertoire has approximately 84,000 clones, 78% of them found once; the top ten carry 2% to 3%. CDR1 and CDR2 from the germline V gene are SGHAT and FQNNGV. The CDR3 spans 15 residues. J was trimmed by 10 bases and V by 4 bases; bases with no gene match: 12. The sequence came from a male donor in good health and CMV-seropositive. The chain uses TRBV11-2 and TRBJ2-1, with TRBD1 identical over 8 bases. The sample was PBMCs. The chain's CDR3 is CASSYTLGTGKEQFF. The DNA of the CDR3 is TGTGCCAGCAGCTATACCCTAGGGACAGGAAAAGAGCAGTTCTTC. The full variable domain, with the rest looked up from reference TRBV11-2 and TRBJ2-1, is EAGVAQSPRYKIIEKRQSVAFWCNPISGHATLYWYQQILGQGPKLLIQFQNNGVVDDSQLPKDRFSAERLKGVDSTLKIQPAKLEDSAVYLCASSYTLGTGKEQFFGPGTRLTVL.